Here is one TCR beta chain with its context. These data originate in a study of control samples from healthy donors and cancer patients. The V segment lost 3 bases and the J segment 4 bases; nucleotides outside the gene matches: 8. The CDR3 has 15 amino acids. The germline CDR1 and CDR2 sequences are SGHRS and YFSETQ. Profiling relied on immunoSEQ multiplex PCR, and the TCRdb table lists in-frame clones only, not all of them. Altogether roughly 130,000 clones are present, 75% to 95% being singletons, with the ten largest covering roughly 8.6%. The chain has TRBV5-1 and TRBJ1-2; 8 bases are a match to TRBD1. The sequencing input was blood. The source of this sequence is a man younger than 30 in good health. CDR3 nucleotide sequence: TGCGCCAGCAGCTCAGAAGGGACAGGTTTCTATGGCTACACCTTC. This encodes CASSSEGTGFYGYTF.